This TCR beta chain derives from a study of shared clonotypes between healthy human individuals. Broader study findings: Generally, estimated richness proved larger in naive subsets than it did in memory subsets.

Notes on this clone: What it binds is unknown.

The CDR3 loop spans 15 amino acids. Trimming took off 0 bases at V and 2 bases at J, with 9 bases between the two ends. Germline CDR1 and CDR2: SGDLS and YYNGEE. TCRdb's table, derived via immunoSEQ multiplex PCR, lists solely in-frame clones and lacks some. The sample lists approximately 1.1 million clones; approximately 80% were seen once. Input material: memory CD4+ T cells from PBMCs. The subset here: CD45RA-negative fraction. The sequence derives from a man younger than 35 in good health. Some clones in this sample may be carry-over from other donors' samples. J is TRBJ1-3 and V is TRBV9, with unresolved D. CDR3 nucleotide sequence: TGTGCCAGCAGCGTAGAGGAATCTCCTGGAAACACCATATATTTT. Translating it yields CASSVEESPGNTIYF.